This T cell receptor (beta chain) was observed in a study of CD8 T cells in Susac syndrome (dated by TCRdb to between 2019 and 2020). Concerning the study at large: Of the Susac syndrome patients who were sequenced, about 6 had clinically active disease and 8 or 9 were in clinical remission. The study used repertoire sequencing to test whether antigen drove CD8+ T cell activation and differentiation in Susac syndrome. At blood withdrawal, Susac syndrome patients were therapy-naive, treated with corticosteroids (with IVIg additionally given to some), or treated with IVIg alone.

A few counts support this clonotype. What antigen it recognizes has not been identified. No base-level quality is on record; no much larger clone is a single base apart. High-throughput TCR beta sequencing profiled peripheral blood CD8+ and CD4+ T cells from healthy donors, Susac syndrome patients and multiple sclerosis patients. Susac syndrome patients met recently defined diagnostic criteria for definite or probable disease. CD8+ TEMRA cells were enriched by FACS, while bulk CD8+ and CD4+ T cells were purified by magnetic negative isolation. Blood was collected in EDTA tubes and processed within 24 hours, with PBMCs isolated through density gradient centrifugation. PBMCs intended for TCR sequencing were cryopreserved in liquid nitrogen and were subsequently thawed in a 37 degrees C water bath. A purity of at least 90% was achieved for sorted or isolated CD4+, CD8+ and CD8+ TEMRA cells. Overall results and qualifications from the work: In the CD4+ T cell repertoire of Susac syndrome patients, clonal expansion was not detected. The number of individuals in the TCR sequencing and HLA analysis was acknowledged as relatively small.

V is pared back by 0 bases and J by 1 base, with 4 bases lying between the germline termini. The CDR3 covers 13 residues, taking in both the cysteine and the phenylalanine. The entry retains the CDR3 DNA only, 39 bases that are in frame from base 1. Per the germline V gene, SGHDN is the CDR1 and FVKESK is the CDR2. RNA was extracted using the RNeasy kit, and roughly 0.5 to 1 microgram was reverse transcribed with random hexamers. The immunoSEQ multiplex PCR assay, covering 54 Vbeta and 13 Jbeta segments, was used to amplify TCR beta CDR3 regions. Bias from PCR amplification was corrected by using a synthetic template baseline for primer optimization and for computational correction. As for how the authors treated the data: Reads were annotated to V, D and J genes according to IMGT and were analyzed with immunoSEQ Analyzer, with only productive sequences retained. Clonality was computed as one minus Shannon entropy normalized by log2 of the number of productive unique sequences. For each patient and control, public and private clones were evaluated among the 100 most prevalent clones. A clone was defined as Susac-specific if it was absent from the healthy and MS cohorts, from over 1,000 published viral clones and from other ImmuneACCESS disease sequences. The public reads were reprocessed in TCRdb via fastp at Q25 and MiXCR, keeping in-frame beta chains. Here each entry gathers all rows of one CDR3 protein and keeps the most common genes and DNA. TCRdb's processing, not the study's, gives the V and J calls here. The sample table records roughly 190,000 distinct CDR3 sequences; almost 96% of these occur just once. 0.075% to 0.1% of the sample is taken by the ten largest.

This receptor was obtained from a human donor with Susac syndrome. Sequencing used CD4+ T cells from PBMCs. This receptor chain uses TRBV14 and TRBJ2-7; the D segment cannot be called with confidence. CDR3 sequence: CASSQELSYEQYF. The nucleotide sequence reads as follows: TGTGCCAGCAGCCAAGAGTTATCCTACGAGCAGTACTTC.